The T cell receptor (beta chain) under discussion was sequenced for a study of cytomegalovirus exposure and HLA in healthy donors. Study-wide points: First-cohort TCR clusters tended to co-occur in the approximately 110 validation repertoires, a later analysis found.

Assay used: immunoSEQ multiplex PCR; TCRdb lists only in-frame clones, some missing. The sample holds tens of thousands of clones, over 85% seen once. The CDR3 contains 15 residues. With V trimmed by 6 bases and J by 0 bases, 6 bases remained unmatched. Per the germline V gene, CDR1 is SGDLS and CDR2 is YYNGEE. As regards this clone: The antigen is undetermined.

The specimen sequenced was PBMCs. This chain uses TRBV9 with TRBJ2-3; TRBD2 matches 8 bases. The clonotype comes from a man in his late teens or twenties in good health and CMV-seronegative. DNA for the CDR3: TGTGCCAGCACCAATAGCGGGACTAGCACAGATACGCAGTATTTT. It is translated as CASTNSGTSTDTQYF.